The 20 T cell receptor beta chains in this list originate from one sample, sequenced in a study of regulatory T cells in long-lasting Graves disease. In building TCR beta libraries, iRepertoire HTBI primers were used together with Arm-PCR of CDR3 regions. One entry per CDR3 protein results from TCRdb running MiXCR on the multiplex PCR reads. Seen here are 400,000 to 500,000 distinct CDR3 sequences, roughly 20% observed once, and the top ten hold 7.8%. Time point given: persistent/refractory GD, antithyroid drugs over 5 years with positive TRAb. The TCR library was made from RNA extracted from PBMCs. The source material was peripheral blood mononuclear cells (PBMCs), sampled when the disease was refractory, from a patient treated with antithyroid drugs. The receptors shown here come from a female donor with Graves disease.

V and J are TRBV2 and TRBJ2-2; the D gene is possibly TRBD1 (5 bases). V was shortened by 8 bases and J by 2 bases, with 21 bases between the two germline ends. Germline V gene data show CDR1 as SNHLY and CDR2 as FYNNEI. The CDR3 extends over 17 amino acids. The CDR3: CASPRSQTEKNTGELFF. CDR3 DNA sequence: TGTGCCAGCCCCCGAAGCCAGACAGAAAAAAACACCGGGGAGCTGTTTTTT.

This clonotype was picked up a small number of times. The CDR3 DNA sequence: TGCAGTGCTGGGAGTCATTCAGGGGAGACTAACTATGGCTACACCTTC. Its protein product is CSAGSHSGETNYGYTF. The chain combines TRBV20-1 with TRBJ1-2; D is possibly TRBD1 (6 bases). Deletions cut 5 bases from V and 0 bases from J, with 19 bases between. The CDR3 contains 16 residues. CDR1 DFQATT and CDR2 SNEGSKA come from the germline V gene (reference sequence).

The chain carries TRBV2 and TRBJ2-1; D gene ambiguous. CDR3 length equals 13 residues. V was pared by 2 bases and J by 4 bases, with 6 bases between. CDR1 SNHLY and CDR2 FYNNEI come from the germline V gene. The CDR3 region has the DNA TGTGCCAGCAGTGAACACCTATACAATGAGCAGTTCTTC. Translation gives CASSEHLYNEQFF. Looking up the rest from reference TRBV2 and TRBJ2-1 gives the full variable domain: EPEVTQTPSHQVTQMGQEVILRCVPISNHLYFYWYRQILGQKVEFLVSFYNNEISEKSEIFDDQFSVERPDGSNFTLKIRSTKLEDSAMYFCASSEHLYNEQFFGPGTRLTVL.

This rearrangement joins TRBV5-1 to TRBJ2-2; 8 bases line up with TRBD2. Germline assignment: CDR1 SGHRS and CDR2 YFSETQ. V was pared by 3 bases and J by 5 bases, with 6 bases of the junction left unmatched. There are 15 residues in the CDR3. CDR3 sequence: CASSWTSRKTGELFF. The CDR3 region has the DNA TGCGCCAGCAGCTGGACTAGCAGAAAGACCGGGGAGCTGTTTTTT.

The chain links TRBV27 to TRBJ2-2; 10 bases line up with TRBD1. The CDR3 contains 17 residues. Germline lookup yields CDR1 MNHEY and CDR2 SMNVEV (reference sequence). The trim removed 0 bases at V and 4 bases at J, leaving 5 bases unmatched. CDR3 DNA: TGTGCCAGCAGTTTATCGGCCGGGACAGGGGCCACCGGGGAGCTGTTTTTT. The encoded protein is CASSLSAGTGATGELFF.

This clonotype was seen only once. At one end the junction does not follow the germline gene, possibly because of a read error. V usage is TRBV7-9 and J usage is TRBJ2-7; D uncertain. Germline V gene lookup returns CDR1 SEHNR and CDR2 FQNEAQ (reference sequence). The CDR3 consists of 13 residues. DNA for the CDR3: TGTGCCAGCAGCTTAGAGGGTATAGGACCGAAGCTATTC. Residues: CASSLEGIGPKLF.

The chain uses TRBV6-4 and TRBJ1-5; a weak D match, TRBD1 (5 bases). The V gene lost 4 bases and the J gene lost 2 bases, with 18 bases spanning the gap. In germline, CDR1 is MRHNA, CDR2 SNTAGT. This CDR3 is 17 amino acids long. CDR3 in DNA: TGTGCCAGCAGTGGAGTTATTACAGGTGGCGGCAATCAGCCCCAGCATTTT. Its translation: CASSGVITGGGNQPQHF.

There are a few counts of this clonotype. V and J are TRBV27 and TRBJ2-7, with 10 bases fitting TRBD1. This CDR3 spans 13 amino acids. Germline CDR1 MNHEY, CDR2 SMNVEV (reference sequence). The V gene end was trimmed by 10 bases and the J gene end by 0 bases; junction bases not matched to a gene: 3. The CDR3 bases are TGTGCCACGGGGACAGGGGCCTCCTACGAGCAGTACTTC. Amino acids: CATGTGASYEQYF.

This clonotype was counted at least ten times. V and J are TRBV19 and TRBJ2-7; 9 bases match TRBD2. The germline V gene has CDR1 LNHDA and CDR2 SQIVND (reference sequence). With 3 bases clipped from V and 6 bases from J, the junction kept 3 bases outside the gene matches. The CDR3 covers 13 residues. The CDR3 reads CASSISGRTEQYF. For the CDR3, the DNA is TGTGCCAGTAGTATTAGCGGGAGAACCGAGCAGTACTTC. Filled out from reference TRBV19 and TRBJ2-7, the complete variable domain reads DGGITQSPKYLFRKEGQNVTLSCEQNLNHDAMYWYRQDPGQGLRLIYYSQIVNDFQKGDIAEGYSVSREKKESFPLTVTSAQKNPTAFYLCASSISGRTEQYFGPGTRLTVT.

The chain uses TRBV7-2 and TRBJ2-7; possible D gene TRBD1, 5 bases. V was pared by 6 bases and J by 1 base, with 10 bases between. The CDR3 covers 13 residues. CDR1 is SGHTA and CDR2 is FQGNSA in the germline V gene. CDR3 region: CASRKKGSYEQYF. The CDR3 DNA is TGTGCCAGCAGAAAAAAGGGGTCCTACGAGCAGTACTTC.

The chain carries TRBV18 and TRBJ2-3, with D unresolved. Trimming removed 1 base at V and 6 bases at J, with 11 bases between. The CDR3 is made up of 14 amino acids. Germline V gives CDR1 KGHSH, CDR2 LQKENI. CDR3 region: CASSPLAAEDTQYF. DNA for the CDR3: TGTGCCAGCTCACCACTGGCGGCGGAGGATACGCAGTATTTT.

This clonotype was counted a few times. CDR3 bases: TGTGCCTGGGCCGACAGCGTCTATGGCTACACCTTC. It yields the protein CAWADSVYGYTF. V usage is TRBV30 and J usage is TRBJ1-2; a possible D gene is TRBD1 (5 bases). The germline gives CDR1 GTSNPN, CDR2 SVGIG (reference sequence). The CDR3 is made up of 12 amino acids. With 5 bases removed from V and 4 bases from J, the gap between germline ends came to 11 bases.

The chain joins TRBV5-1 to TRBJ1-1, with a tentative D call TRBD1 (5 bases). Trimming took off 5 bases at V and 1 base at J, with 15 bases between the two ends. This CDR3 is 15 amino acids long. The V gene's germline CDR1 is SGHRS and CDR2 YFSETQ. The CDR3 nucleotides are TGCGCCAGCAGTTTTCTCGCCGGGACGAACACTGAAGCTTTCTTT. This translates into CASSFLAGTNTEAFF.

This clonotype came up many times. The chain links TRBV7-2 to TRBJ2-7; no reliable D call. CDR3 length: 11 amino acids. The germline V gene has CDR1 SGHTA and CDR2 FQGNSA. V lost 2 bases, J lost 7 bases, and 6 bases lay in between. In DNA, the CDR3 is TGTGCCAGCAGCTTATTTGTTGAGCAGTACTTC. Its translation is CASSLFVEQYF.

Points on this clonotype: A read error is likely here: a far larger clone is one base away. CDR3 sequence: CASSSRDGRSGANVLTF. In DNA form, the CDR3 reads TGTGCCAGCAGCTCCCGGGACGGCCGCTCTGGGGCCAACGTCCTGACTTTC. J is TRBJ2-6 and V is TRBV27; D may match TRBD1 or TRBD2 (5 bases each). From germline, CDR1 is MNHEY and CDR2 SMNVEV (reference sequence). The ends were cut back, 6 bases at V and 0 bases at J, with 15 bases in the middle. This CDR3 region has 17 residues.

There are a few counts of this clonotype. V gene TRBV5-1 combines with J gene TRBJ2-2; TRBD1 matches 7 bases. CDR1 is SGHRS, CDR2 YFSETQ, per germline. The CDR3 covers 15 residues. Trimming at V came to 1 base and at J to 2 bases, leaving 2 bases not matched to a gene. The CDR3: CASSLWTGNTGELFF. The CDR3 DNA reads TGCGCCAGCAGCTTGTGGACAGGAAACACCGGGGAGCTGTTTTTT.

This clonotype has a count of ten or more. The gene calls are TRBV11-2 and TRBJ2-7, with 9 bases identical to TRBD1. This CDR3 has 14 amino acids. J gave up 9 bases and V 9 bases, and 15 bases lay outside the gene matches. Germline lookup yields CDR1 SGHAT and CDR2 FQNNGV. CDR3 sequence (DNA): TGTGCCAGTACTACGGGACAGGGAGTAGGTTGGCAGTACTTC. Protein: CASTTGQGVGWQYF.

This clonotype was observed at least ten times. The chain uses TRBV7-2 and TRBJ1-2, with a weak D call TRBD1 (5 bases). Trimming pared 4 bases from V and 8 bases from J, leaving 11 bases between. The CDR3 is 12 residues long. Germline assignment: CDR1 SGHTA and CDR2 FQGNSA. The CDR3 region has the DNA TGTGCCAGCAGCTCCCAGGGTGGCGGCTACACCTTC. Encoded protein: CASSSQGGGYTF.

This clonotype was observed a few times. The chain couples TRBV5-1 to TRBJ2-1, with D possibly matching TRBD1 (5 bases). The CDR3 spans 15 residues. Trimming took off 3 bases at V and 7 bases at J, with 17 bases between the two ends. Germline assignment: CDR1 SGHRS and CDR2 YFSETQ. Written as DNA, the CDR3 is TGCGCCAGCAGCTATTTAGAACAGGAATCGAATGAGCAGTTCTTC. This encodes CASSYLEQESNEQFF.

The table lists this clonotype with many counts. CDR3 amino acids: CASSDIYEQYF. CDR3 bases: TGTGCCAGCAGCGACATATACGAGCAGTACTTC. This rearrangement joins TRBV3-1 to TRBJ2-7; D uncertain. Trimming removed 5 bases from V and 4 bases from J, with 6 bases in between. Germline CDR1 reads LGHDT; CDR2 reads YNNKEL (reference sequence). This CDR3 has 11 amino acids.